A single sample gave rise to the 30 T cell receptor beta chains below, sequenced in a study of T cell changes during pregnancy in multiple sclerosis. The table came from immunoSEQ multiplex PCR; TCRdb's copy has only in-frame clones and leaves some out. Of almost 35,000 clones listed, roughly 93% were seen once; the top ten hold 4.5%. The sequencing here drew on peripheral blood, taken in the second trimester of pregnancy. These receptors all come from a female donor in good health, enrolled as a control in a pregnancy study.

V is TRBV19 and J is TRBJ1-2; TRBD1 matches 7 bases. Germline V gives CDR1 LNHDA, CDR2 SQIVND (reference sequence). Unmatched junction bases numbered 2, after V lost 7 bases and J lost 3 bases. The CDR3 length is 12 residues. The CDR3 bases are TGTGCCAGTATTGGGACAGACTATGGCTACACCTTC. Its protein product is CASIGTDYGYTF.

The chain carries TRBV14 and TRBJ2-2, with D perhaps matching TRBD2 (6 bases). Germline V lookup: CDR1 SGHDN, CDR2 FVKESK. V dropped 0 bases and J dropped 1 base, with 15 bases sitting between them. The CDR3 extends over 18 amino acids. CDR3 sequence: CASSQETRAGLNTGELFF. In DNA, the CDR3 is TGTGCCAGCAGCCAAGAAACTCGGGCGGGGCTGAACACCGGGGAGCTGTTTTTT.

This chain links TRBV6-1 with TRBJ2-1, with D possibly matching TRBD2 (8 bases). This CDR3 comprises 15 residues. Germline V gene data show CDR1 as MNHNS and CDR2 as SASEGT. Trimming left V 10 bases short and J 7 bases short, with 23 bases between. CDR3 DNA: TGTGCCACAGGGGGGGACGGCGGGGGGTTTAATGAGCAGTTCTTC. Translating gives CATGGDGGGFNEQFF.

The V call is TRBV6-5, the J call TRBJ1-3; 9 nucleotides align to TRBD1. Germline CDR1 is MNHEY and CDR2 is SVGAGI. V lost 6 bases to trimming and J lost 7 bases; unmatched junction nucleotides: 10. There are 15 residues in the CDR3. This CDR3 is CASRQGTGSGNTIYF. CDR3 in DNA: TGTGCCAGCAGACAGGGGACAGGGTCCGGGAACACCATATATTTT.

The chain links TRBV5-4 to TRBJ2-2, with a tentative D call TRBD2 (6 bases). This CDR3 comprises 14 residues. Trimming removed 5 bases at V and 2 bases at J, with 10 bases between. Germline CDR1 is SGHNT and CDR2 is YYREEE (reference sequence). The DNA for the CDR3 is TGTGCCAGCAGACCGGGGGTTAACACCGGGGAGCTGTTTTTT. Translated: CASRPGVNTGELFF.

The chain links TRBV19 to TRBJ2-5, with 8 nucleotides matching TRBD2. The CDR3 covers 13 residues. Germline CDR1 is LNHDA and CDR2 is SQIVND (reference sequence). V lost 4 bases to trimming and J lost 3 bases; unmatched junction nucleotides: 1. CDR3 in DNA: TGTGCCAGTAGTAGCGGGAGGAAAGAGACCCAGTACTTC. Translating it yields CASSSGRKETQYF.

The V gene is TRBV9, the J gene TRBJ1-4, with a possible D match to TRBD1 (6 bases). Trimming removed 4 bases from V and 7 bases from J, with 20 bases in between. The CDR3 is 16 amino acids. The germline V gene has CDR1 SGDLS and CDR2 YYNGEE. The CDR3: CASSPGEGGFSEKLFF. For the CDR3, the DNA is TGTGCCAGCAGCCCCGGGGAGGGGGGGTTTAGTGAAAAACTGTTTTTT.

DNA for the CDR3: TGTGCCAGCAGCTTAGTGACGAGCGGGGGGGAGGCAGATACGCAGTATTTT. Its protein product is CASSLVTSGGEADTQYF. V and J are TRBV7-9 and TRBJ2-3, with 10 positions matching TRBD2. The V segment lost 1 base and the J segment 4 bases; nucleotides outside the gene matches: 8. Germline-derived CDR1 and CDR2 are SEHNR and FQNEAQ (reference sequence). The CDR3 runs to 17 residues.

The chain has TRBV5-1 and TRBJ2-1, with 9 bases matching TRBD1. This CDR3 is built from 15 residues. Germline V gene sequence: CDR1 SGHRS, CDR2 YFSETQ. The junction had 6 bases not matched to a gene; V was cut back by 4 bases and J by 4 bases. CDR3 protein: CASSHGTGSYNEQFF. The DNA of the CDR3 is TGCGCCAGCAGCCACGGGACAGGGTCATACAATGAGCAGTTCTTC.

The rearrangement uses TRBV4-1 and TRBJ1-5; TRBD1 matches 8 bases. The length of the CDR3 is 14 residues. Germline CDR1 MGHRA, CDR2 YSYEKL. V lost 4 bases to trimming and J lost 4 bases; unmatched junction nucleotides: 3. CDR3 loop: CASSLRQGNQPQHF. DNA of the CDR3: TGCGCCAGCAGCCTCCGACAGGGGAATCAGCCCCAGCATTTT.

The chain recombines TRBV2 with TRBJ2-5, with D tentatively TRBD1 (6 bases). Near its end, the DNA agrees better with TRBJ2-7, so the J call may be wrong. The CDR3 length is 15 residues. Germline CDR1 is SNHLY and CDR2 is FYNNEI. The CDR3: CASGQDRPPSYEQYF. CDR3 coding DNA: TGTGCCAGCGGACAAGACAGGCCACCCTCCTACGAGCAGTACTTC.

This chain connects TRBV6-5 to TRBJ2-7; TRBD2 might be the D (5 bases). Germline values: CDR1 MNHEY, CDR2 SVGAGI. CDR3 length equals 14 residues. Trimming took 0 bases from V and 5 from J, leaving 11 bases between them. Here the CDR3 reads CASSYSKGGNEQYF. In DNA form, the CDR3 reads TGTGCCAGCAGTTACTCGAAAGGAGGCAACGAGCAGTACTTC.

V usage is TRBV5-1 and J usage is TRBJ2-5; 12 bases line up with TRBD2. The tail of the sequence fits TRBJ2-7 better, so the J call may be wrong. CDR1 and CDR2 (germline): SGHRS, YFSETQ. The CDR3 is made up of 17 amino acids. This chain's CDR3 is CASSLKRLAGEPNEQYF. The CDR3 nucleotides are TGCGCCAGCAGCTTGAAGAGACTAGCGGGAGAGCCGAACGAGCAGTACTTC.

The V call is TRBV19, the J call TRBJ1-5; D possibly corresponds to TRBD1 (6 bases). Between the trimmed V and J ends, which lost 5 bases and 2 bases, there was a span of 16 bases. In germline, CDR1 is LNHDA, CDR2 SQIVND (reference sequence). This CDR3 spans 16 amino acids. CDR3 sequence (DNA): TGTGCCAGTAGTTCCCGACAGGCTGCGGGCAATCAGCCCCAGCATTTT. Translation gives CASSSRQAAGNQPQHF.

The CDR3 loop is CAISDYNRLNYEQYF. CDR3 sequence (DNA): TGTGCCATCAGTGATTATAACAGGCTGAACTACGAGCAGTACTTC. This chain uses TRBV10-3 with TRBJ2-7, with D possibly TRBD1 on 5 matching bases. This CDR3 has 15 amino acids. Germline V gene sequence: CDR1 ENHRY, CDR2 SYGVKD. The V and J ends lost 3 bases and 3 bases respectively, with 15 bases between them.

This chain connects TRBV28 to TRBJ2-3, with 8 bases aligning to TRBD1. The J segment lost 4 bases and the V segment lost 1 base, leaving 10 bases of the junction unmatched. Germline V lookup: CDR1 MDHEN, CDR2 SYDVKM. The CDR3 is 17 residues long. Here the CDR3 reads CASSLFPGGASADTQYF. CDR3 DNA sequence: TGTGCCAGCAGTTTATTCCCAGGGGGCGCCTCCGCAGATACGCAGTATTTT.

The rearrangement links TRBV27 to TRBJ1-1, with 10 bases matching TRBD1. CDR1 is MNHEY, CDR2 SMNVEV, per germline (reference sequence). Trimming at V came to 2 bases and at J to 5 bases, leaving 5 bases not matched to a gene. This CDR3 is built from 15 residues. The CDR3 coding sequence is TGTGCCAGCAGTTTAAGCGGGACAGGGGTGACTGAAGCTTTCTTT. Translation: CASSLSGTGVTEAFF.

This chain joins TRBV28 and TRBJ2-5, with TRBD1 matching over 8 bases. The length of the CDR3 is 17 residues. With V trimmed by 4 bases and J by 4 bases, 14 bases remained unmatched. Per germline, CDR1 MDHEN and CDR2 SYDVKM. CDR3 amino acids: CASSSAGQAKGRETQYF. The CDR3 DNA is TGTGCCAGCAGTTCCGCGGGACAGGCCAAAGGTCGAGAGACCCAGTACTTC.

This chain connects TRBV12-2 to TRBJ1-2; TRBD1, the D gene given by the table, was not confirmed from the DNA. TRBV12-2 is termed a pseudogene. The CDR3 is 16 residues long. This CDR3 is CASRLEDRPNMGGYTF. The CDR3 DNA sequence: TGTGCAAGTCGCTTGGAGGACAGGCCTAATATGGGGGGCTACACCTTC.

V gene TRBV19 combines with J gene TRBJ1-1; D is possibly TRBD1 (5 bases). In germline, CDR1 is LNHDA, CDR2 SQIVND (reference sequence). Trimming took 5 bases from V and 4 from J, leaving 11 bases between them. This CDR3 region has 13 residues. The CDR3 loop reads CASSLGGGTEAFF. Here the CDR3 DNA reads TGTGCCAGTAGTTTGGGGGGGGGCACTGAAGCTTTCTTT.

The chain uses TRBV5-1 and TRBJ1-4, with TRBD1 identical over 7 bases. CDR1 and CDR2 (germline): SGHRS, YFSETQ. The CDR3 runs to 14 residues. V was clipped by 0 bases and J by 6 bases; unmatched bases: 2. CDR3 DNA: TGCGCCAGCAGCTTGGCAGGGGGTTATGAAAAACTGTTTTTT. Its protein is CASSLAGGYEKLFF.

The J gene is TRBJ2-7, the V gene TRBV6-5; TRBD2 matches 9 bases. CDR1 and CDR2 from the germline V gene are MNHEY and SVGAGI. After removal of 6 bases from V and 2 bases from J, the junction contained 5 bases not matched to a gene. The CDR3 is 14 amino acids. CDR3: CASRRTSDAYEQYF. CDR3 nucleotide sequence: TGTGCCAGCAGAAGGACTAGCGATGCCTACGAGCAGTACTTC.

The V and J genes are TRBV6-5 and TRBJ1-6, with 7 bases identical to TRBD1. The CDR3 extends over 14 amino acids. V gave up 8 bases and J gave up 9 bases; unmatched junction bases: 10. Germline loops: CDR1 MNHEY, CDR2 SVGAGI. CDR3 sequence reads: CASGVQGVTSPLHF. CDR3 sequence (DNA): TGTGCCAGCGGGGTCCAGGGGGTTACTTCACCCCTCCACTTT.

CDR3 residues: CASSDKLAGVTGELFF. The CDR3 bases are TGTGCCAGCAGTGATAAGCTAGCGGGAGTCACCGGGGAGCTGTTTTTT. The V and J genes are TRBV6-4 and TRBJ2-2, with 10 bases matching TRBD2. This CDR3 is 16 amino acids long. J lost 4 bases, V lost 3 bases, and 5 bases had no gene match. Germline loops: CDR1 MRHNA, CDR2 SNTAGT.

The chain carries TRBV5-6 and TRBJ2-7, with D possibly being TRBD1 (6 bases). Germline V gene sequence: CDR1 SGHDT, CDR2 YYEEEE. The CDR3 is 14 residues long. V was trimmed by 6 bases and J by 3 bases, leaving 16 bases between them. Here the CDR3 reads CASTFGDTRYEQYF. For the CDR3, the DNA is TGTGCCAGCACCTTTGGGGACACCCGCTACGAGCAGTACTTC. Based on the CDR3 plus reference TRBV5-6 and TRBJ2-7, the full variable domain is DAGVTQSPTHLIKTRGQQVTLRCSPKSGHDTVSWYQQALGQGPQFIFQYYEEEERQRGNFPDRFSGHQFPNYSSELNVNALLLGDSALYLCASTFGDTRYEQYFGPGTRLTVT.

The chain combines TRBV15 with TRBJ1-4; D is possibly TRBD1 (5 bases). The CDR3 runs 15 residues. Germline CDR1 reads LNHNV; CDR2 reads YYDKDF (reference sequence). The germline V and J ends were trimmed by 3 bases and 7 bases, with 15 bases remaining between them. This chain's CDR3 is CATSSQGPGGEKLFF. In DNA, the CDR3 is TGTGCCACCAGCAGTCAGGGACCGGGGGGTGAAAAACTGTTTTTT.

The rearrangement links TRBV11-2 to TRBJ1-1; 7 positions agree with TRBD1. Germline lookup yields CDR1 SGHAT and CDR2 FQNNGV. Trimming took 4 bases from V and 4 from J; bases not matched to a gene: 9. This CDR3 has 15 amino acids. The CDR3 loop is CASSSYRGKGTEAFF. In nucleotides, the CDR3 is TGTGCCAGCAGCTCCTACAGGGGTAAGGGCACTGAAGCTTTCTTT.

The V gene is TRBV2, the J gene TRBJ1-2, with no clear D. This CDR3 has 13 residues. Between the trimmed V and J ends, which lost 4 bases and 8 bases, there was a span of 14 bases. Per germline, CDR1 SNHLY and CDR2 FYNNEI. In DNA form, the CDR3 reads TGTGCCAGCAGTGGCCGGGGTGACGGGGGCTACACCTTC. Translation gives CASSGRGDGGYTF. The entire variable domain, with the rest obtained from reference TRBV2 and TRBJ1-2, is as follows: EPEVTQTPSHQVTQMGQEVILRCVPISNHLYFYWYRQILGQKVEFLVSFYNNEISEKSEIFDDQFSVERPDGSNFTLKIRSTKLEDSAMYFCASSGRGDGGYTFGSGTRLTVV.

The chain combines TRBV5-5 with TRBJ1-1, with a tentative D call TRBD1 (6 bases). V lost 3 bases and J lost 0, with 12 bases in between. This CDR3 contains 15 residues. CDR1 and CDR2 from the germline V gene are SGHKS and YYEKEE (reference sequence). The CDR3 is CASSSQGLLNTEAFF. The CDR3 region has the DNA TGTGCCAGCAGCTCCCAGGGGTTACTGAACACTGAAGCTTTCTTT. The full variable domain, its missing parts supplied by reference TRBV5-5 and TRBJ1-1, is DAGVTQSPTHLIKTRGQQVTLRCSPISGHKSVSWYQQVLGQGPQFIFQYYEKEERGRGNFPDRFSARQFPNYSSELNVNALLLGDSALYLCASSSQGLLNTEAFFGQGTRLTVV.

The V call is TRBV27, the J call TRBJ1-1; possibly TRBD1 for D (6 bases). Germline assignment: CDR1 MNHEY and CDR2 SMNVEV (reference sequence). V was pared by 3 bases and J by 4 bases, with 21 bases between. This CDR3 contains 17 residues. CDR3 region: CASSFVGGGGSGTEAFF. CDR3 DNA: TGTGCCAGCAGTTTTGTGGGGGGCGGGGGATCAGGCACTGAAGCTTTCTTT.